These 5 T cell receptor beta chains were sequenced from one sample in a study of T cells in Graves' hyperthyroidism and ophthalmopathy. RNA transcripts provided the source from which TCR beta CDR3 regions were amplified. The HTBI primer set drove a first-round RT-PCR of the TCR CDR3. MiXCR, run by TCRdb on the multiplex PCR reads, gives a single entry per CDR3 protein. The sample has about 640,000 distinct CDR3 sequences; approximately 14% are singletons. Input material: blood. The origin of the receptors is a woman aged 45-60 years with Graves' ophthalmopathy.

In this sample, this clonotype turned up many times. The gene calls are TRBV30 and TRBJ2-2, with 11 bases identical to TRBD2. This CDR3 spans 15 amino acids. Trimming at V came to 1 base and at J to 3 bases, leaving 1 base not matched to a gene. Germline lookup yields CDR1 GTSNPN and CDR2 SVGIG (reference sequence). The CDR3 loop is CAWSELAGDTGELFF. The CDR3 DNA reads TGTGCCTGGAGTGAACTAGCGGGAGACACCGGGGAGCTGTTTTTT.

This clonotype has a handful of counts. The chain is built from TRBV12-3 or TRBV12-4 and TRBJ2-3; 10 bases align to TRBD1. The CDR3 has 17 amino acids. Trimming took 5 bases from V and 2 from J; bases not matched to a gene: 10. DNA for the CDR3: TGTGCCAGCAGTGTAAAGGGACAGGGGTTTTCCACAGATACGCAGTATTTT. This translates into CASSVKGQGFSTDTQYF.

In this sample, this clonotype turned up many times. The genes are TRBV7-8 and TRBJ2-3, with TRBD2 identical over 13 bases. J was trimmed by 2 bases and V by 2 bases; bases with no gene match: 19. CDR3 length equals 22 residues. The germline V gene encodes CDR1 SGHVS and CDR2 FQNEAQ. CDR3 DNA: TGTGCCAGCAGCTTAAAAGCCGTGAGACTAGCGGGAGGCCTGCCCTCCACAGATACGCAGTATTTT. Residues: CASSLKAVRLAGGLPSTDTQYF. Combining the CDR3 with reference TRBV7-8 and TRBJ2-3 gives the whole variable domain GAGVSQSPRYKVAKRGQDVALRCDPISGHVSLFWYQQALGQGPEFLTYFQNEAQLDKSGLPSDRFFAERPEGSVSTLKIQRTQQEDSAVYLCASSLKAVRLAGGLPSTDTQYFGPGTRLTVL.

About this clonotype itself: This could be a read error, since a much larger clone is one nucleotide away. The J gene is TRBJ2-2, the V gene TRBV24-1, with D hard to call. This CDR3 has 14 amino acids. Germline V gene sequence: CDR1 KGHDR, CDR2 SFDVKD. Trimming cost V 0 bases and J 4 bases, with 5 bases left between them. For the CDR3, the DNA is TGTGCCACCAGTGATTTGAAGCTCACCGGGGAGCTGTTTTTT. Encoded protein: CATSDLKLTGELFF.

This clonotype was picked up many times. This chain links TRBV15 with TRBJ2-2; 9 bases match TRBD2. CDR3 size: 16 residues. The V and J ends lost 1 base and 2 bases, in that order; junction bases with no gene match: 2. CDR1 and CDR2 from the germline V gene are LNHNV and YYDKDF (reference sequence). The CDR3 spells CATSRGLAANTGELFF. The CDR3 DNA reads TGTGCCACCAGCAGAGGACTAGCGGCAAACACCGGGGAGCTGTTTTTT.